The 22 T cell receptor beta chains below were found in one sample sequenced in a study of PD-1 blockade in classical Hodgkin lymphoma. Produced via immunoSEQ multiplex PCR; TCRdb's table is partial and in-frame only. The sample has more than 25,000 clones, approximately 85% seen once. Time point denoted: cycle 4 day 1 (C4D1), after 6 weeks of nivolumab. Patients all relapsed after autologous stem cell transplantation, and there was variation in brentuximab vedotin exposure. CD4+ T cells were purified from thawed PBMCs by magnetic negative selection. Source: CD4+ T cells from blood, taken before the fourth cycle of nivolumab. These receptors originate from a human donor with classical Hodgkin lymphoma.

The chain recombines TRBV10-1 with TRBJ2-4, with D possibly being TRBD2 (5 bases). V shed 4 bases and J shed 13 bases, with 14 bases lying between them. CDR1 and CDR2 from the germline V gene are WNHNN and SYGVQD (reference sequence). The CDR3 loop spans 12 amino acids. The DNA for the CDR3 is TGCGCCAGCAGTGCCCAAAGAGGGCCGCAGTACTTC. Amino acid sequence: CASSAQRGPQYF.

This clone was counted a few times. This chain uses TRBV28 with TRBJ2-4; D perhaps matches TRBD1 (5 bases). V was clipped by 4 bases and J by 15 bases, with 16 bases between them. Germline lookup yields CDR1 MDHEN and CDR2 SYDVKM. This CDR3 has 12 amino acids. The CDR3 DNA is TGTGCCAGCAGTTCATGGACAAGAATTTTGTACTTC. This encodes CASSSWTRILYF.

This clone was observed once. This chain connects TRBV9 to TRBJ2-5; tentatively, D is TRBD2 (6 bases). Looked up from germline, CDR1 is SGDLS and CDR2 is YYNGEE. The CDR3 contains 14 residues. Trimming cost V 3 bases and J 7 bases, with 16 bases left between them. Written as DNA, the CDR3 is TGTGCCAGCAGCGGGAACCTAGCGAGAGGGACCCAGTACTTC. Protein sequence: CASSGNLARGTQYF.

V gene TRBV9 combines with J gene TRBJ2-7; TRBD2 aligns across 7 bases. Trimming cost V 1 base and J 7 bases; bases outside gene matches: 11. This CDR3 has 15 amino acids. CDR1 SGDLS and CDR2 YYNGEE come from the germline V gene. For the CDR3, the DNA is TGTGCCAGCAGCGTATCGTCGGGCGGGAGAGGGGAGCAGTACTTC. It specifies CASSVSSGGRGEQYF. Full variable domain (rest looked up from reference TRBV9 and TRBJ2-7): DSGVTQTPKHLITATGQRVTLRCSPRSGDLSVYWYQQSLDQGLQFLIQYYNGEERAKGNILERFSAQQFPDLHSELNLSSLELGDSALYFCASSVSSGGRGEQYFGPGTRLTVT.

The chain recombines TRBV5-1 with TRBJ1-5, with 7 bases matching TRBD1. The CDR3 runs to 17 residues. J lost 4 bases, V lost 0 bases, and 10 bases had no gene match. CDR1 is SGHRS, CDR2 YFSETQ, per germline. The CDR3 DNA reads TGCGCCAGCAGCTTGGATCCAAGCACAGGGGTAAATCAGCCCCAGCATTTT. Translating gives CASSLDPSTGVNQPQHF.

This sequence joins TRBV28 and TRBJ1-1, with TRBD1 matching 8 bases. The CDR3 totals 15 residues. V trimming: 3 bases; J trimming: 0 bases; junction bases outside the gene matches: 3. Germline CDR1 is MDHEN and CDR2 is SYDVKM. The CDR3 DNA is TGTGCCAGCAGTTTGGTGGACAGGGTGAACACTGAAGCTTTCTTT. Protein product: CASSLVDRVNTEAFF. Using reference TRBV28 and TRBJ1-1 for the parts outside the CDR3, the full variable domain is DVKVTQSSRYLVKRTGEKVFLECVQDMDHENMFWYRQDPGLGLRLIYFSYDVKMKEKGDIPEGYSVSREKKERFSLILESASTNQTSMYLCASSLVDRVNTEAFFGQGTRLTVV.

This chain connects TRBV19 to TRBJ1-2; 8 nucleotides match TRBD1. After removal of 6 bases from V and 8 bases from J, the junction contained 8 bases not matched to a gene. The CDR3 sequence is 13 residues long. Germline CDR1 and CDR2: LNHDA and SQIVND (reference sequence). The CDR3 DNA is TGTGCCAGTAGGAATGGACAGGGTAGCGGCTACACCTTC. Its translation: CASRNGQGSGYTF.

This chain uses TRBV30 with TRBJ2-1; TRBD2 might be the D (5 bases). CDR1 GTSNPN and CDR2 SVGIG come from the germline V gene (reference sequence). V shed 3 bases and J shed 0 bases, with 6 bases lying between them. CDR3 length equals 13 residues. The CDR3 region is CAWSGNSYNEQFF. The CDR3, as DNA: TGTGCCTGGAGCGGGAACTCCTACAATGAGCAGTTCTTC.

This sequence joins TRBV4-1 and TRBJ2-1; the D gene is possibly TRBD2 (5 bases). The V and J ends lost 6 bases and 0 bases respectively, with 6 bases between them. CDR3 length: 13 amino acids. Germline V gene lookup returns CDR1 MGHRA and CDR2 YSYEKL. The DNA for the CDR3 is TGCGCCAGCAGAGGGAGCTCCTACAATGAGCAGTTCTTC. Translation gives CASRGSSYNEQFF.

The J gene is TRBJ2-5, the V gene TRBV2, with D possibly being TRBD1 (7 bases). Germline loops: CDR1 SNHLY, CDR2 FYNNEI. V was clipped by 7 bases and J by 3 bases, with 15 bases between them. This CDR3 has 14 residues. This CDR3 reads CASTGAGGKETQYF. In nucleotides, the CDR3 is TGTGCCAGCACGGGAGCAGGGGGAAAAGAGACCCAGTACTTC.

The J gene is TRBJ2-7, the V gene TRBV5-8, with D possibly matching TRBD2 (5 bases). CDR1 SGHTS and CDR2 YDEGEE come from the germline V gene. CDR3 length: 16 amino acids. The V end lost 4 bases, the J end lost 3 bases, and 20 bases lay between the germline ends. The CDR3 sequence is CASSPTSGIPSYEQYF. CDR3 coding DNA: TGTGCCAGCAGCCCTACCTCGGGGATCCCAAGCTACGAGCAGTACTTC.

V and J are TRBV5-1 and TRBJ1-1; D possibly corresponds to TRBD1 (6 bases). The germline gives CDR1 SGHRS, CDR2 YFSETQ. CDR3 length: 14 residues. Trimming took off 0 bases at V and 7 bases at J, with 13 bases between the two ends. The CDR3 reads CASSLVGGPIEAFF. CDR3 in DNA: TGCGCCAGCAGCTTGGTCGGGGGGCCTATTGAAGCTTTCTTT.

The chain has TRBV9 and TRBJ2-7; 10 nucleotides agree with TRBD1. This CDR3 contains 13 residues. Germline CDR1 SGDLS, CDR2 YYNGEE. V gave up 4 bases and J gave up 12 bases; unmatched junction bases: 10. For the CDR3, the DNA is TGTGCCAGCAGCCCTCTAGGGACAGGGGAACGGTACTTC. Residues: CASSPLGTGERYF.

The chain employs TRBV19 and TRBJ1-1; a possible D gene is TRBD1 (6 bases). The germline gives CDR1 LNHDA, CDR2 SQIVND (reference sequence). The CDR3 runs 15 residues. V lost 3 bases, J lost 0 bases, and 11 bases lay in between. The chain's CDR3 is CASSIFQGLNTEAFF. CDR3 nucleotides: TGTGCCAGTAGTATTTTTCAGGGGCTGAACACTGAAGCTTTCTTT.

This chain connects TRBV27 to TRBJ2-7; the match to TRBD1 covers 12 bases. The CDR3 covers 15 residues. J was trimmed by 4 bases and V by 5 bases; bases with no gene match: 6. The germline gives CDR1 MNHEY, CDR2 SMNVEV (reference sequence). The CDR3 nucleotides read TGTGCCAGCAGTCATGGGACAGGGGGCGAATACGAGCAGTACTTC. Encoded protein: CASSHGTGGEYEQYF.

This clone showed up just a few times. V usage is TRBV7-8 and J usage is TRBJ1-1; no clear D. This CDR3 is built from 13 residues. Trimming left V 5 bases short and J 1 base short, with 8 bases between. The V gene's germline CDR1 is SGHVS and CDR2 FQNEAQ. The CDR3 sequence: CASSPRTNTEAFF. DNA for the CDR3: TGTGCCAGCAGCCCACGGACGAACACTGAAGCTTTCTTT. Complete variable domain (other parts from reference TRBV7-8 and TRBJ1-1): GAGVSQSPRYKVAKRGQDVALRCDPISGHVSLFWYQQALGQGPEFLTYFQNEAQLDKSGLPSDRFFAERPEGSVSTLKIQRTQQEDSAVYLCASSPRTNTEAFFGQGTRLTVV.

The genes are TRBV28 and TRBJ2-1, with 7 bases fitting TRBD1. The CDR3 covers 16 residues. The V gene end was trimmed by 2 bases and the J gene end by 7 bases; junction bases not matched to a gene: 11. Germline CDR1 is MDHEN and CDR2 is SYDVKM. The CDR3 spells CASSLAGGKRQNEQFF. DNA for the CDR3: TGTGCCAGCAGTTTAGCAGGGGGAAAACGACAAAATGAGCAGTTCTTC. The complete variable domain, with remaining parts taken from reference TRBV28 and TRBJ2-1, reads DVKVTQSSRYLVKRTGEKVFLECVQDMDHENMFWYRQDPGLGLRLIYFSYDVKMKEKGDIPEGYSVSREKKERFSLILESASTNQTSMYLCASSLAGGKRQNEQFFGPGTRLTVL.

The chain combines TRBV19 with TRBJ2-5, with no clear D. With 5 bases removed from V and 2 bases from J, the gap between germline ends came to 9 bases. The CDR3 has 13 residues. Germline lookup yields CDR1 LNHDA and CDR2 SQIVND (reference sequence). In nucleotides, the CDR3 is TGTGCCAGTAGTTGGGCCGGACAAGAGACCCAGTACTTC. It codes for CASSWAGQETQYF.

The chain links TRBV5-1 to TRBJ1-1; 8 nucleotides match TRBD1. This CDR3 has 15 residues. Germline V gene sequence: CDR1 SGHRS, CDR2 YFSETQ. Unmatched junction bases numbered 7, after V lost 3 bases and J lost 3 bases. CDR3 residues: CASSSQGVADTEAFF. CDR3 sequence (DNA): TGCGCCAGCAGCTCACAGGGGGTTGCGGACACTGAAGCTTTCTTT.

The chain couples TRBV5-6 to TRBJ1-1; D call uncertain. V lost 1 base to trimming and J lost 11 bases, with 12 bases between them. Germline values: CDR1 SGHDT, CDR2 YYEEEE. This CDR3 comprises 12 residues. CDR3 amino acids: CASSLSERGAFF. The CDR3 DNA is TGTGCCAGCAGCTTGTCTGAAAGAGGGGCTTTCTTT. Full variable domain (outside the CDR3, taken from reference TRBV5-6 and TRBJ1-1): DAGVTQSPTHLIKTRGQQVTLRCSPKSGHDTVSWYQQALGQGPQFIFQYYEEEERQRGNFPDRFSGHQFPNYSSELNVNALLLGDSALYLCASSLSERGAFFGQGTRLTVV.

A few counts support this clone. V gene TRBV28 combines with J gene TRBJ1-5; D is undetermined. The germline V and J ends were trimmed by 4 bases and 5 bases, with 3 bases remaining between them. Germline V gene sequence: CDR1 MDHEN, CDR2 SYDVKM. The CDR3 sequence is 11 residues long. CDR3 sequence reads: CASSSYQPQHF. The CDR3 nucleotides read TGTGCCAGCAGTTCCTATCAGCCCCAGCATTTT.

V usage is TRBV2 and J usage is TRBJ2-1, with 8 bases aligning to TRBD2. Germline V gene sequence: CDR1 SNHLY, CDR2 FYNNEI. CDR3 length equals 10 residues. Trimming cost V 10 bases and J 12 bases; bases outside gene matches: 5. The CDR3 bases are TGTGCCACGGACGCGGGGGGGCAGTTCTTC. This encodes CATDAGGQFF. The full variable domain, rest sourced from reference TRBV2 and TRBJ2-1, is EPEVTQTPSHQVTQMGQEVILRCVPISNHLYFYWYRQILGQKVEFLVSFYNNEISEKSEIFDDQFSVERPDGSNFTLKIRSTKLEDSAMYFCATDAGGQFFGPGTRLTVL.